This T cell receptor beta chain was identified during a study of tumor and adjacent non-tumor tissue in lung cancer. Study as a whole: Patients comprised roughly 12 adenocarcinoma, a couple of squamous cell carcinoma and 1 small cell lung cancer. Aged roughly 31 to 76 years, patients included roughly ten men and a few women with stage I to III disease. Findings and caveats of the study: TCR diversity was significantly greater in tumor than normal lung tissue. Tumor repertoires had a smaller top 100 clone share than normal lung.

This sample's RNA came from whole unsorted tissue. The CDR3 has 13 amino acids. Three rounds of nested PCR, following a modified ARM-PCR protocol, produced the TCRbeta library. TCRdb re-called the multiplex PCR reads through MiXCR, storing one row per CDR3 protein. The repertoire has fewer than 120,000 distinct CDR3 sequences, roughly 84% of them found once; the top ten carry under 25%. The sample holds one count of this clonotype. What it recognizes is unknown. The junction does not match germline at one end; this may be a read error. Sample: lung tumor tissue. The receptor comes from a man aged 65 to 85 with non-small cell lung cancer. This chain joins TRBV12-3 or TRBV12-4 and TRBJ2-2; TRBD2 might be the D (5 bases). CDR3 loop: CASRILAAGEMFF. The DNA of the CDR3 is TGCGCCAGCAGGATATTGGCCGCCGGGGAGATGTTTTTT.